This entry lists 19 T cell receptor beta chains sequenced from one sample in a study of neurological immune-mediated disorders (dated by TCRdb to the late 2010s). Preparation of the library involved 5' RACE. Sequencing used an Illumina HiSeq 2500. The public reads were run again by TCRdb, first through fastp at Q25 and then through MiXCR, and only productive beta chains were kept. Every distinct CDR3 protein forms one entry, paired with its most common genes and DNA. The sample has tens of thousands of distinct CDR3 sequences on record, under 25% of them singletons. The ten top clones hold roughly 4% of the sample. Reading the label with the study, this specimen's time point is: technical triplicate 3. The sequenced material came from PBMCs. Receptor source: a man in his sixties with HTLV-1-associated myelopathy (HAM/TSP).

As to this clonotype: One end of the junction is discordant with germline, which a read error may explain. The chain has TRBV5-1 and TRBJ2-1; D ambiguous. The CDR3 covers 13 residues. Germline CDR1 reads SGHRS; CDR2 reads YFSETQ. The CDR3 nucleotides are TGCGACAGCAGCTCAGAACTACAATTAGAGCAGTTCTTC. Encoded protein: CDSSSELQLEQFF.

The CDR3 spells CASSPVAEGGNEQFF. CDR3 nucleotides: TGTGCCAGCTCACCTGTGGCAGAGGGAGGGAATGAGCAGTTCTTC. The rearrangement uses TRBV18 and TRBJ2-1; 7 bases are shared with TRBD2. Germline V gene data show CDR1 as KGHSH and CDR2 as LQKENI. V shed 3 bases and J 7 bases; nucleotides not matched to a gene: 9. The CDR3 has 15 residues.

There are many counts of this clonotype. The chain combines TRBV20-1 with TRBJ2-3; D possibly corresponds to TRBD1 (6 bases). V was pared by 6 bases and J by 0 bases, with 13 bases between. The CDR3 consists of 14 residues. Per the germline V gene, CDR1 is DFQATT and CDR2 is SNEGSKA (reference sequence). CDR3 nucleotide sequence: TGCAGTGCGAGGACAGTCTTCAGCACAGATACGCAGTATTTT. It is translated as CSARTVFSTDTQYF.

The sample holds many counts of this clonotype. V is TRBV7-2 and J is TRBJ2-7, with D maybe TRBD2 (7 bases). This CDR3 spans 15 amino acids. Deletions cut 5 bases from V and 7 bases from J, with 21 bases between. Germline assignment: CDR1 SGHTA and CDR2 FQGNSA. DNA for the CDR3: TGTGCCAGCAGCCCTTCGGGGGGCTTCACCGGGGAGCAGTACTTC. This translates into CASSPSGGFTGEQYF.

This clonotype is deemed medium-sized. The rearrangement uses TRBV20-1 and TRBJ2-3; D tentatively fits TRBD1 or TRBD2 (5 bases each). The CDR3 covers 15 residues. V dropped 0 bases and J dropped 1 base, with 11 bases sitting between them. Germline V lookup: CDR1 DFQATT, CDR2 SNEGSKA (reference sequence). The CDR3 region is CSARETGTGTDTQYF. CDR3 bases: TGCAGTGCTAGAGAGACCGGGACGGGCACAGATACGCAGTATTTT.

The gene calls are TRBV20-1 and TRBJ1-6; D is unresolved. In germline, CDR1 is DFQATT, CDR2 SNEGSKA (reference sequence). V was shortened by 0 bases and J by 9 bases, with 15 bases between the two germline ends. CDR3 length equals 15 residues. Here the CDR3 reads CSAREPGLVGSPLHF. CDR3 in DNA: TGCAGTGCTAGAGAACCGGGCTTAGTCGGTTCACCCCTCCACTTT.

This clonotype was observed at least ten times. This chain joins TRBV12-3 or TRBV12-4 and TRBJ2-2, with a weak D call TRBD1 (6 bases). The CDR3 totals 15 residues. V was pared by 6 bases and J by 4 bases, with 15 bases between. CDR3 sequence: CASSPNVGGTGELFF. In DNA, the CDR3 is TGTGCCAGCAGCCCTAACGTAGGGGGCACCGGGGAGCTGTTTTTT.

The chain employs TRBV4-1 and TRBJ1-4, with D possibly matching TRBD1 (5 bases). V lost 4 bases and J 8 bases, leaving 14 bases between the germline ends. The CDR3 consists of 14 residues. Germline-derived CDR1 and CDR2 are MGHRA and YSYEKL. The CDR3 sequence is CASSLLRGVEKLFF. The CDR3 DNA reads TGCGCCAGCAGCCTTTTAAGGGGAGTGGAAAAACTGTTTTTT.

This clonotype was seen ten or more times. The J gene is TRBJ2-3, the V gene TRBV7-8; D is unclear. Germline lookup yields CDR1 SGHVS and CDR2 FQNEAQ. V was shortened by 10 bases and J by 4 bases, with 15 bases between the two germline ends. This CDR3 comprises 13 residues. The CDR3 nucleotides are TGTGCCACAACGAGCGTATGGGCAGATACGCAGTATTTT. Amino acid sequence: CATTSVWADTQYF.

V is TRBV6-5 and J is TRBJ1-2; D is undetermined. This CDR3 is 13 amino acids long. CDR1 is MNHEY and CDR2 is SVGAGI in the germline V gene. V was clipped by 0 bases and J by 3 bases, with 5 bases between them. The CDR3 DNA follows: TGTGCCAGCAGTTACTCGGGGTACTATGGCTACACCTTC. Translation gives CASSYSGYYGYTF.

The chain combines TRBV20-1 with TRBJ2-5; D is possibly TRBD2 (6 bases). The germline CDR1 and CDR2 sequences are DFQATT and SNEGSKA (reference sequence). The CDR3 runs to 13 residues. V lost 3 bases and J 7 bases, leaving 15 bases between the germline ends. The CDR3 sequence: CSASHPGVGTQYF. CDR3 in DNA: TGCAGTGCTAGTCACCCGGGAGTAGGGACCCAGTACTTC.

This clonotype was observed many times. The chain couples TRBV5-1 to TRBJ2-3; D remains unclear. Trimming removed 1 base at V and 6 bases at J, with 9 bases between. The V gene's germline CDR1 is SGHRS and CDR2 YFSETQ. The CDR3 spans 13 residues. CDR3 amino acids: CASSLTEFDTQYF. CDR3 coding DNA: TGCGCCAGCAGCTTGACAGAGTTCGATACGCAGTATTTT.

This clonotype was seen at least ten times. The chain has TRBV2 and TRBJ1-5; 8 nucleotides match TRBD1. V shed 4 bases and J 6 bases; nucleotides not matched to a gene: 5. Germline V CDR1 and CDR2: SNHLY, FYNNEI. The CDR3 contains 14 residues. CDR3 residues: CASSADRVVQPQHF. Written as DNA, the CDR3 is TGTGCCAGCAGTGCGGACAGGGTAGTTCAGCCCCAGCATTTT.

There are many counts of this clonotype. This chain uses TRBV7-9 with TRBJ1-2; 12 nucleotides line up with TRBD1. This CDR3 has 15 amino acids. Germline V CDR1 and CDR2: SEHNR, FQNEAQ (reference sequence). J gave up 3 bases and V 8 bases, and 7 bases lay outside the gene matches. This CDR3 reads CASGGTGGRYYGYTF. The CDR3 coding sequence is TGTGCCAGCGGAGGGACAGGGGGCCGATACTATGGCTACACCTTC.

This clonotype was picked up a small number of times. The V call is TRBV10-2, the J call TRBJ1-2; 9 bases are a match to TRBD1. The CDR3 sequence is 16 residues long. V gave up 5 bases and J gave up 1 base; unmatched junction bases: 8. Per the germline V gene, CDR1 is WSHSY and CDR2 is SAAADI. CDR3 sequence (DNA): TGCGCCAGCAGTTTAACCCCGGGACAGGGTAACTATGGCTACACCTTC. Amino acids: CASSLTPGQGNYGYTF.

This clonotype was observed many times. CDR3 bases: TGTGCCAGCAGTTCTCCTGCCGGGACCCCCGGGAATGAGCAGTTCTTC. Its translation: CASSSPAGTPGNEQFF. This sequence joins TRBV6-5 and TRBJ2-1; D may correspond to TRBD1 or TRBD2 (5 bases each). V lost 4 bases to trimming and J lost 7 bases, with 20 bases between them. Germline lookup yields CDR1 MNHEY and CDR2 SVGAGI. CDR3 length: 16 residues.

This clonotype appeared many times. V is TRBV13 and J is TRBJ2-1; maybe TRBD1 (6 bases). Trimming shortened V by 5 bases and J by 3 bases, and 14 bases separated the two germline ends. Germline V gene data show CDR1 as PRHDT and CDR2 as FYEKMQ (reference sequence). This CDR3 is 15 amino acids long. This chain's CDR3 is CASSLGQTVYNEQFF. The DNA for the CDR3 is TGTGCCAGCAGCCTCGGACAGACGGTCTACAATGAGCAGTTCTTC.

This clonotype occurred many times. The chain couples TRBV20-1 to TRBJ2-1; D perhaps matches TRBD2 (6 bases). V was clipped by 1 base and J by 3 bases, with 28 bases between them. CDR1 and CDR2 (germline): DFQATT, SNEGSKA (reference sequence). This CDR3 contains 20 residues. CDR3 residues: CSARGLDGLAEGGFYNEQFF. In DNA form, the CDR3 reads TGCAGTGCTAGAGGTTTGGACGGATTAGCGGAGGGAGGTTTCTACAATGAGCAGTTCTTC.

This clonotype was seen many times. The V and J genes are TRBV20-1 and TRBJ1-4, with D perhaps matching TRBD1 (5 bases). Trimming stripped 7 bases from V and 8 bases from J, with 14 bases between. This CDR3 region has 12 residues. CDR1 and CDR2 from the germline V gene are DFQATT and SNEGSKA (reference sequence). The CDR3 nucleotides read TGCAGTGTGGGCAGGGTTGGGGAAAAACTGTTTTTT. Its protein is CSVGRVGEKLFF.